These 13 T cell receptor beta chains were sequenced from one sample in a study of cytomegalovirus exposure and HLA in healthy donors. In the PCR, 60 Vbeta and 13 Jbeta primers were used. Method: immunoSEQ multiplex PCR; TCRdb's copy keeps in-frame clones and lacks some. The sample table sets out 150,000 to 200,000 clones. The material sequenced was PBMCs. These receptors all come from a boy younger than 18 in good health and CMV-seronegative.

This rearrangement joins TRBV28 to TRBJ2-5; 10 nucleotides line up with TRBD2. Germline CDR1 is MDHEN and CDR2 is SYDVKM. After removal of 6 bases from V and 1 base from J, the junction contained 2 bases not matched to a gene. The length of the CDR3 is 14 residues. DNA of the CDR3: TGTGCCAGCAGACTAGCGGGGTTCCAAGAGACCCAGTACTTC. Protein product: CASRLAGFQETQYF.

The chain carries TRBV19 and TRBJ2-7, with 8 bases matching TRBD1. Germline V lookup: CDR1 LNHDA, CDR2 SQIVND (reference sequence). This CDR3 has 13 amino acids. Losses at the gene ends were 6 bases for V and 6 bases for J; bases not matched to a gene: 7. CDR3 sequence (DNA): TGTGCCAGTAGCTTTGACAGGGGAAGCGAGCAGTACTTC. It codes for CASSFDRGSEQYF.

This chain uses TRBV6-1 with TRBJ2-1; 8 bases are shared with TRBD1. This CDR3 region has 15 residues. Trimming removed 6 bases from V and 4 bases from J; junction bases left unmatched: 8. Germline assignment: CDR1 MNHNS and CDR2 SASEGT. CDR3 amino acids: CASSVRDRNYNEQFF. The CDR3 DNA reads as TGTGCCAGCAGCGTCCGGGACAGGAATTACAATGAGCAGTTCTTC.

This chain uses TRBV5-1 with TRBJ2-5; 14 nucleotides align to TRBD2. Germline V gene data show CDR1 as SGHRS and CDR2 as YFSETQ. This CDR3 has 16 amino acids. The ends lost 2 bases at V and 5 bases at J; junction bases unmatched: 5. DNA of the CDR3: TGCGCCAGCAGCTTCTCGACTAGCGGGGGGGCGGAGACCCAGTACTTC. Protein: CASSFSTSGGAETQYF.

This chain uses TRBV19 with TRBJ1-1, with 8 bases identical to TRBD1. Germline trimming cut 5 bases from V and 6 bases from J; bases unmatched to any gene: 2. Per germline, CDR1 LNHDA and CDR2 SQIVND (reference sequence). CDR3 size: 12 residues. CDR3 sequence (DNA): TGTGCCAGTAGTGACAGGGGTGCTGAAGCTTTCTTT. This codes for CASSDRGAEAFF.

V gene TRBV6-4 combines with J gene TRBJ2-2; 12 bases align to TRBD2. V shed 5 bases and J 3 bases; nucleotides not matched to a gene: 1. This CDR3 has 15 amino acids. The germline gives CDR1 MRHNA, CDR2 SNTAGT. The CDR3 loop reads CASSRLAGDTGELFF. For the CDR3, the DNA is TGTGCCAGCAGTCGACTAGCGGGGGACACCGGGGAGCTGTTTTTT.

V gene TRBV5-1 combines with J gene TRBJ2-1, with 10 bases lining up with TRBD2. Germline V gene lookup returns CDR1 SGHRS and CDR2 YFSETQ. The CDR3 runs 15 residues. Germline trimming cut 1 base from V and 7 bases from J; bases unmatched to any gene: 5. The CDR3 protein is CASSLLTSGENEQFF. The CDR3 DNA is TGCGCCAGCAGCTTGTTAACTAGCGGGGAGAATGAGCAGTTCTTC.

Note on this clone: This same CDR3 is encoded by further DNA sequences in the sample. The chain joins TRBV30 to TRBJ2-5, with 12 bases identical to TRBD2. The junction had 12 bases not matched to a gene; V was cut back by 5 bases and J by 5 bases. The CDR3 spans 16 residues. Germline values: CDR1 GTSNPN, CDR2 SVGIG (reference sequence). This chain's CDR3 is CAWHLAGGPFQETQYF. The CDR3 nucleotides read TGTGCCTGGCATCTAGCGGGGGGGCCATTCCAGGAGACCCAGTACTTC. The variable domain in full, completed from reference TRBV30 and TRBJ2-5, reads SQTIHQWPATLVQPVGSPLSLECTVEGTSNPNLYWYRQAAGRGLQLLFYSVGIGQISSEVPQNLSASRPQDRQFILSSKKLLLSDSGFYLCAWHLAGGPFQETQYFGPGTRLLVL.

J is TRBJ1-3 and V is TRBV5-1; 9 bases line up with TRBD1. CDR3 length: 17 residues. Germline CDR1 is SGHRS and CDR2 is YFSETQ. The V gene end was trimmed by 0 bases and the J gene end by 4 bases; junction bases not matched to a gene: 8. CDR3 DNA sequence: TGCGCCAGCAGCTTGGCCTATACAGGGGGCGAAGGAAACACCATATATTTT. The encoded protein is CASSLAYTGGEGNTIYF.

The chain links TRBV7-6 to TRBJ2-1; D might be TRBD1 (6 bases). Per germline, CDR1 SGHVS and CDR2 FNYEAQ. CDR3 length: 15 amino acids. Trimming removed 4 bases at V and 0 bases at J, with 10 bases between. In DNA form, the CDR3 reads TGTGCCAGCAGCTCAACAGGGAGCTCCTACAATGAGCAGTTCTTC. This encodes CASSSTGSSYNEQFF. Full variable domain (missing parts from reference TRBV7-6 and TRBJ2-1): GAGVSQSPRYKVTKRGQDVALRCDPISGHVSLYWYRQALGQGPEFLTYFNYEAQQDKSGLPNDRFSAERPEGSISTLTIQRTEQRDSAMYRCASSSTGSSYNEQFFGPGTRLTVL.

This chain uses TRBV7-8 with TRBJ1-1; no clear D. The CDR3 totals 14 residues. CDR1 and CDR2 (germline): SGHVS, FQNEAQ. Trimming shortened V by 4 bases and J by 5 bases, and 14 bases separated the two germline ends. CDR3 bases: TGTGCCAGCAGCTCAAGTACCTCGGGGACTGAAGCTTTCTTT. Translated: CASSSSTSGTEAFF. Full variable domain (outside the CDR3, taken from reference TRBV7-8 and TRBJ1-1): GAGVSQSPRYKVAKRGQDVALRCDPISGHVSLFWYQQALGQGPEFLTYFQNEAQLDKSGLPSDRFFAERPEGSVSTLKIQRTQQEDSAVYLCASSSSTSGTEAFFGQGTRLTVV.

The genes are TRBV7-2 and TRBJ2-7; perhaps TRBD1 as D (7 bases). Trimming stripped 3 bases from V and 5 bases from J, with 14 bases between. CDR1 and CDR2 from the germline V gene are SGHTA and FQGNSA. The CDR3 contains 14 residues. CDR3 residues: CASSFSQGGHEQYF. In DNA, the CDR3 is TGTGCCAGCAGCTTCAGCCAGGGGGGCCACGAGCAGTACTTC.

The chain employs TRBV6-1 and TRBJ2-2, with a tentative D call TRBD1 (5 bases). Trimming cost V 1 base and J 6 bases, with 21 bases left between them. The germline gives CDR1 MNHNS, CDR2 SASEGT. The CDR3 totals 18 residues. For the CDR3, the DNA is TGTGCCAGCAGTGAAGGCCCATCTACCGACAGTAGACCCGGGGAGCTGTTTTTT. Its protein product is CASSEGPSTDSRPGELFF.